This note documents a single T cell receptor (beta chain) sequence. Its antigen is currently unknown. The data derive from a study of T cell clonotyping in hematopoietic cell transplantation. Study-level points and caveats: CD4 and CD8 repertoire contributions could not be separated without sorting.

Time point in this sample: recipient sample about 28 days before transplant, after cytoreduction. Sequencing was performed with immunoSEQ multiplex PCR; in TCRdb, only in-frame clones are kept and a portion is missing. The sample yields some 8,500 clones, 65% to 80% seen once. CDR3 size: 15 residues. Germline loops: CDR1 SGDLS, CDR2 YYNGEE. Trimming removed 0 bases from V and 2 bases from J, with 6 bases in between. The specimen comprised peripheral blood mononuclear cells, sampled before stem cell transplant. The chain combines TRBV9 with TRBJ1-6; D call uncertain. The TCR was taken from a man aged 60-69 years with acute myeloid leukemia. Some clones in this sample may be carry-over from other donors' samples. The CDR3 nucleotides read TGTGCCAGCAGCGTAGGCAGACCCTATAATTCACCCCTCCACTTT. Its translation is CASSVGRPYNSPLHF.